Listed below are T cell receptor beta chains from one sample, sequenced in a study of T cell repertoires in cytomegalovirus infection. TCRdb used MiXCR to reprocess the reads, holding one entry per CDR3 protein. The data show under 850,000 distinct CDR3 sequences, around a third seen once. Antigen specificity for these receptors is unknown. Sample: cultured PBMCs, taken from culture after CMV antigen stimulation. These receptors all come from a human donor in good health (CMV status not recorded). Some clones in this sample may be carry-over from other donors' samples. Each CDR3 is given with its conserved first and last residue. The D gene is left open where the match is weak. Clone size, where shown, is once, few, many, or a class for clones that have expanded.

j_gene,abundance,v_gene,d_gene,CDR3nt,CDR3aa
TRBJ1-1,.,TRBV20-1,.,TGCAGTGCTAGTTCCATCCGGGTCCTTAACACTGAAGCTTTCTTT,CSASSIRVLNTEAFF
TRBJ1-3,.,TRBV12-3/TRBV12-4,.,TGTGCCAGCAGTCGAAGGGGGGACACCATATATTTT,CASSRRGDTIYF
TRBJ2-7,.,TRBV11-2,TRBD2,TGTGCCAGCAGCCTTGACCTGGGACTAGCGGGAACTATCGAGCAGTACTTC,CASSLDLGLAGTIEQYF
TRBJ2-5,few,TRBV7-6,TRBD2,TGTGCCAGCAGCTTAGCGCGGGAGGGCCTTGGAGAGACCCAGTACTTC,CASSLAREGLGETQYF
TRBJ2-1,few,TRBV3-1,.,TGTGCCAGCAGCCCTCACCTCGGACTGATCCCTCCGGATGAGCAGTTCTTC,CASSPHLGLIPPDEQFF
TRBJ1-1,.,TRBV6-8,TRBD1,TGTGCCAGCAGTGTCCGGGACAGGGGCCCCACTGAAGCTTTCTTT,CASSVRDRGPTEAFF
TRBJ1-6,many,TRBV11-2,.,TGTGCCAGCCCATACCTCCAGGGCAGCCGAAATTCACCCCTCCACTTT,CASPYLQGSRNSPLHF
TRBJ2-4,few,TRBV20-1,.,TGCAGTGCTCCTAGAGGGGGGGGGGACATTCAGTACTTC,CSAPRGGGDIQYF
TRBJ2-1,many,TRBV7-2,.,TGTGCCAGCAGCCGGTATACTAGAGTCAATGAGCAGTTCTTC,CASSRYTRVNEQFF
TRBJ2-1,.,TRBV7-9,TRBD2,TGTGCCAGCAGCCCGGCGGGGACTAGCTTCTACAATGAGCAGTTCTTC,CASSPAGTSFYNEQFF
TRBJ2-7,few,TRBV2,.,TGTGCCAGCAGCGACTCTAACAGGGCCTACGAGCAGTACTTC,CASSDSNRAYEQYF
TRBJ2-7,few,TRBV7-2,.,TGTGCCAGCAGCTTACGAGGGAGGTTCATCGAGCAGTACTTC,CASSLRGRFIEQYF
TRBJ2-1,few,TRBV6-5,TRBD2,TGTGCCAGCAGTAAACTAGCGGCCCCATCCAATGAGCAGTTCTTC,CASSKLAAPSNEQFF
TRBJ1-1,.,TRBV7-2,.,TGTGCCAGCAGCTCCCGCCTACGGGACACTGAAGCTTTCTTT,CASSSRLRDTEAFF
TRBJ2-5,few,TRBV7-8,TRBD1,TGTGCCAGCAGCTTTACAGGGGGTGTGGAGACCCAGTACTTC,CASSFTGGVETQYF